This T cell receptor beta chain was sequenced during a study of blood T cells in healthy people across ages. Then a second PCR, running about 6 to 12 cycles, was carried out with a sample-barcoded 5' primer and a J-beta primer mix. MiXCR was run by TCRdb on the 5' RACE reads, yielding one entry per CDR3 protein. The repertoire holds over 600,000 distinct CDR3 sequences, with roughly 43% as singletons. About this clonotype itself: The antigen is not known.

The study, taken as a whole, reports: Both naive CD4+ cell counts and diversity were greater in long-lived donors than in aged donors. Estimated diversity that came from one million T cells was considered an underestimate.

The CDR3 length is 14 residues. Germline V gives CDR1 KGHSH, CDR2 LQKENI. V was pared by 1 base and J by 3 bases, with 7 bases between. The chain uses TRBV18 and TRBJ1-5; D gene uncertain. This sequence originates from a man older than 75 in good health. The sample consisted of blood. The CDR3 bases are TGTGCCAGCTCACCACGGGCAGACAATCAGCCCCAGCATTTT. It translates to CASSPRADNQPQHF.